The present T cell receptor beta chain was sequenced within a study of cytomegalovirus exposure and HLA in healthy donors. Comment on this clone: The antigen remains unidentified.

The PCR made use of 60 Vbeta and 13 Jbeta primers. Clones were read by immunoSEQ multiplex PCR, and TCRdb kept only the in-frame ones, dropping some. The sample lists 180,000 or so clones; 60% to 80% were seen once. Study conclusions and caveats: Rarity characterized most TCR sequences, yet some public TCRs appeared in many donors. CMV antigen specificity was confirmed in vitro for a few CMV-associated chains. Productive status was seen about 87% or about 30% of the time for most TCR beta V segments in an earlier analysis.

CDR3 length: 16 residues. Germline CDR1 and CDR2: SNHLY and FYNNEI. V shed 1 base and J shed 2 bases, with 11 bases lying between them. The source of this sequence is a man over 45 in good health and CMV-seropositive. The V call is TRBV2, the J call TRBJ2-2; TRBD2 might be the D (5 bases). Material for sequencing was PBMCs. Written as DNA, the CDR3 is TGTGCCAGCAGTGAAGAGCGGCCAGGTAACACCGGGGAGCTGTTTTTT. The encoded protein is CASSEERPGNTGELFF.